The rows below give T cell receptor beta chains drawn from one sample of a study of cytomegalovirus exposure and HLA in healthy donors. Assay used: immunoSEQ multiplex PCR; TCRdb lists only in-frame clones, some missing. The data hold about 55,000 clones, with 70% to 80% observed a single time. Input material: PBMCs. These receptors were collected from a female donor in good health and CMV-seronegative. The CDR3 runs from the conserved cysteine through the conserved F or W. Each record gives: J gene, clone size, V gene, D gene, CDR3 DNA, CDR3 protein. A D gene is named only where the DNA matches it firmly. Size values are once, few and many counts, or a class for expanded clones, and some rows have none.

J: TRBJ1-1
size: NA
V: TRBV27
D: NA
DNA: TGTGCCCTCAAGGGGAAGGGGAACACTGAAGCTTTCTTT
CDR3: CALKGKGNTEAFF

J: TRBJ2-3
size: NA
V: TRBV11-3
D: TRBD1
DNA: TGTGCCAGCAGCTTAGGCGGTGACAGGGTCGCAGATACGCAGTATTTT
CDR3: CASSLGGDRVADTQYF

J: TRBJ1-3
size: NA
V: TRBV11-2
D: TRBD1
DNA: TGTGCCAGCAGCCGGGACAGGGGGGTCAACACCATATATTTT
CDR3: CASSRDRGVNTIYF

J: TRBJ2-2
size: NA
V: TRBV11-3
D: TRBD2
DNA: TGTGCCAGCAGCTCCTCCTTTAGCGGGGAGAACACCGGGGAGCTGTTTTTT
CDR3: CASSSSFSGENTGELFF

J: TRBJ1-5
size: NA
V: TRBV2
D: TRBD1
DNA: TGTGCCAGCAGTCGGGACAGAAGCAATCAGCCCCAGCATTTT
CDR3: CASSRDRSNQPQHF

J: TRBJ2-5
size: NA
V: TRBV5-1
D: NA
DNA: TGCGCCAGCAGCTTGGCCCCAGGGGAGACCCAGTACTTC
CDR3: CASSLAPGETQYF

J: TRBJ1-5
size: NA
V: TRBV7-8
D: NA
DNA: TGTGCCAGCAGCTTAAGTGGACAGATTAGCAATCAGCCCCAGCATTTT
CDR3: CASSLSGQISNQPQHF

J: TRBJ1-2
size: NA
V: TRBV2
D: NA
DNA: TGTGCCAGCAGTGCGGAGGGCCTATCTAACTATGGCTACACCTTC
CDR3: CASSAEGLSNYGYTF

J: TRBJ1-6
size: NA
V: TRBV25-1
D: TRBD1
DNA: TGTGCCAGCAGTGTCACGGGACAGTCCTATAATTCACCCCTCCACTTT
CDR3: CASSVTGQSYNSPLHF

J: TRBJ1-3
size: once
V: TRBV11-1
D: NA
DNA: TGTGCCAGCAGCTCCTGGGAGGGGACCTCTGGAAACACCATATATTTT
CDR3: CASSSWEGTSGNTIYF

J: TRBJ2-7
size: NA
V: TRBV7-9
D: TRBD1
DNA: TGTGCCAGCAGCCCACCGGGACAGGACGGCTACGAGCAGTACTTC
CDR3: CASSPPGQDGYEQYF

J: TRBJ1-1
size: few
V: TRBV6-5
D: NA
DNA: TGTGCCAGCAGCCCCGTCATCCAGGGTAGAGCTTTCTTT
CDR3: CASSPVIQGRAFF

J: TRBJ1-1
size: NA
V: TRBV9
D: NA
DNA: TGTGCCAGCAGCGTAAAGCCAGGGCCGAACACTGAAGCTTTCTTT
CDR3: CASSVKPGPNTEAFF

J: TRBJ2-3
size: once
V: TRBV13
D: NA
DNA: TGTGCCAGCAGCCCCCCTCCCGGAGATACGCAGTATTTT
CDR3: CASSPPPGDTQYF